Listed here are 30 T cell receptor beta chains from one sample, sequenced in a study of CD8 T cells in Susac syndrome. RNA was extracted with the RNeasy kit, and a quantity of about 0.45 to 1 ug was reverse transcribed using random hexamers. TCRdb ran MiXCR on the immunoSEQ multiplex PCR reads and lists one entry per CDR3 protein. The sample contains some 170,000 distinct CDR3 sequences, roughly 93% of which appear only once. The sequencing sample was made of CD4+ T cells from PBMCs. Receptors were obtained from a human donor in good health.

The genes are TRBV18 and TRBJ2-3; 7 bases agree with TRBD1. Germline values: CDR1 KGHSH, CDR2 LQKENI. The CDR3 is 14 amino acids. J gave up 5 bases and V 3 bases, and 5 bases lay outside the gene matches. The CDR3 region has the DNA TGTGCCAGCTCACCGACAGGGAGTGGAGATACGCAGTATTTT. Translation gives CASSPTGSGDTQYF.

J is TRBJ1-3 and V is TRBV9, with unresolved D. The V and J ends lost 0 bases and 6 bases respectively, with 10 bases between them. CDR3 size: 14 residues. Germline V gene lookup returns CDR1 SGDLS and CDR2 YYNGEE. This chain's CDR3 is CASSVAVGLNTIYF. For the CDR3, the DNA is TGTGCCAGCAGCGTAGCAGTTGGTCTAAACACCATATATTTT. Variable domain in full (rest from reference TRBV9 and TRBJ1-3): DSGVTQTPKHLITATGQRVTLRCSPRSGDLSVYWYQQSLDQGLQFLIQYYNGEERAKGNILERFSAQQFPDLHSELNLSSLELGDSALYFCASSVAVGLNTIYFGEGSWLTVV.

This clonotype has only one observation. V is TRBV12-3 or TRBV12-4 and J is TRBJ2-2; the match to TRBD1 covers 8 bases. V gave up 5 bases and J gave up 2 bases; unmatched junction bases: 4. This CDR3 has 15 residues. CDR3 coding DNA: TGTGCCAGCAGTGCTGACAGGGGTAACACCGGGGAGCTGTTTTTT. It codes for CASSADRGNTGELFF.

In DNA, the CDR3 is TGTGCCAGCAGTTCACGGGGAGTGGGGAACACTGAAGCTTTCTTT. Amino acids: CASSSRGVGNTEAFF. The V gene is TRBV12-3 or TRBV12-4, the J gene TRBJ1-1; D gene ambiguous. This CDR3 has 15 amino acids. Trimming took 4 bases from V and 1 from J, leaving 13 bases between them.

The V and J genes are TRBV9 and TRBJ2-5; the D is unclear. The CDR3 is 13 amino acids. The V gene's germline CDR1 is SGDLS and CDR2 YYNGEE. V dropped 4 bases and J dropped 3 bases, with 10 bases sitting between them. The CDR3 sequence: CASSYRSEETQYF. The CDR3, as DNA: TGTGCCAGCAGCTACCGATCAGAAGAGACCCAGTACTTC.

The chain joins TRBV2 to TRBJ2-5; tentatively, D is TRBD1 or TRBD2 (5 bases each). V gave up 8 bases and J gave up 3 bases, with 13 bases separating them. The CDR3 runs to 13 residues. The V gene's germline CDR1 is SNHLY and CDR2 FYNNEI. The CDR3 DNA reads as TGTGCCAGCGCCCGGGACGGTGAAGAGACCCAGTACTTC. Translation gives CASARDGEETQYF. The whole variable domain, remainder taken from reference TRBV2 and TRBJ2-5, is EPEVTQTPSHQVTQMGQEVILRCVPISNHLYFYWYRQILGQKVEFLVSFYNNEISEKSEIFDDQFSVERPDGSNFTLKIRSTKLEDSAMYFCASARDGEETQYFGPGTRLLVL.

The V call is TRBV12-3 or TRBV12-4, the J call TRBJ2-3; no definite D call. With 5 bases removed from V and 0 bases from J, the gap between germline ends came to 9 bases. The CDR3 has 14 residues. The CDR3 region is CASSVTDSTDTQYF. The CDR3 DNA sequence: TGTGCCAGCAGTGTCACAGATAGCACAGATACGCAGTATTTT.

This clonotype was seen only once. The chain has TRBV6-6 and TRBJ1-1; D gene ambiguous. V was pared by 0 bases and J by 5 bases, with 16 bases between. In germline, CDR1 is MNHNY, CDR2 SVGAGI (reference sequence). The length of the CDR3 is 16 residues. The CDR3 DNA reads TGTGCCAGCAGTTACTCGAGTGGCCAGAGAAAAACTGAAGCTTTCTTT. This gives the protein CASSYSSGQRKTEAFF.

The V call is TRBV2, the J call TRBJ2-5; 11 nucleotides match TRBD2. Germline V gene data show CDR1 as SNHLY and CDR2 as FYNNEI. The CDR3 loop spans 16 amino acids. The V segment lost 6 bases and the J segment 5 bases; nucleotides outside the gene matches: 11. CDR3 bases: TGTGCCAGCAGCGAAAATAGCGGGGGGGCCGGGGAGACCCAGTACTTC. Its translation is CASSENSGGAGETQYF.

This sequence joins TRBV2 and TRBJ2-2, with 10 bases lining up with TRBD2. CDR1 and CDR2 from the germline V gene are SNHLY and FYNNEI. This CDR3 has 13 residues. Trimming cost V 6 bases and J 9 bases; bases outside gene matches: 4. The DNA of the CDR3 is TGTGCCAGCAGAGCGGGACTAGCGAGGGAGCTGTTTTTT. Residues: CASRAGLARELFF.

Here the CDR3 DNA reads TGTGCCAGCAGCAGGGGGGATAGGACAGATACGCAGTATTTT. Translating gives CASSRGDRTDTQYF. V and J are TRBV7-6 and TRBJ2-3; the D gene could be TRBD1 or TRBD2 (6 bases each). The V end was cut by 5 bases, the J end by 3 bases, with 12 bases between. The CDR3 has 14 amino acids. The germline CDR1 and CDR2 sequences are SGHVS and FNYEAQ.

V is TRBV9 and J is TRBJ1-1; D is unresolved. The CDR3 covers 15 residues. The V and J ends lost 1 base and 2 bases respectively, with 12 bases between them. Germline V CDR1 and CDR2: SGDLS, YYNGEE. CDR3 region: CASSVRPTYNTEAFF. For the CDR3, the DNA is TGTGCCAGCAGCGTACGGCCGACATATAACACTGAAGCTTTCTTT.

The chain joins TRBV18 to TRBJ2-1; 7 bases are shared with TRBD1. There are 15 residues in the CDR3. Trimming cost V 3 bases and J 3 bases; bases outside gene matches: 5. The germline CDR1 and CDR2 sequences are KGHSH and LQKENI. The CDR3 loop reads CASSPTGQLYNEQFF. The CDR3 nucleotides are TGTGCCAGCTCACCGACGGGACAGCTCTACAATGAGCAGTTCTTC.

The table lists this clonotype with a count of one. The J gene is TRBJ2-7, the V gene TRBV6-1; 10 bases are shared with TRBD1. Germline assignment: CDR1 MNHNS and CDR2 SASEGT. The CDR3 runs to 16 residues. With V trimmed by 6 bases and J by 3 bases, 11 bases remained unmatched. CDR3 DNA: TGTGCCAGCAGCCAAGGGCTGGGACAGGGGTACTACGAGCAGTACTTC. Its translation: CASSQGLGQGYYEQYF.

The rearrangement joins TRBV5-1 to TRBJ2-2; 9 bases agree with TRBD1. In germline, CDR1 is SGHRS, CDR2 YFSETQ. The junction had 13 bases not matched to a gene; V was cut back by 3 bases and J by 4 bases. This CDR3 spans 18 amino acids. CDR3 sequence: CASSSNPPGQGFTGELFF. For the CDR3, the DNA is TGCGCCAGCAGCTCTAACCCACCGGGACAGGGATTCACCGGGGAGCTGTTTTTT.

Notes on this clonotype: Sequence at one end of the junction differs from germline and may be a read error. The chain has TRBV5-1 and TRBJ2-5; D unresolved. In germline, CDR1 is SGHRS, CDR2 YFSETQ. The CDR3 covers 11 residues. The CDR3 region is CASSLEGTQYF. CDR3 nucleotides: TGTGCCAGCAGCTTGGAAGGGACCCAGTACTTC.

The chain combines TRBV2 with TRBJ1-5; D remains unclear. Trimming pared 1 base from V and 1 base from J, leaving 5 bases between. Germline loops: CDR1 SNHLY, CDR2 FYNNEI. The CDR3 contains 14 residues. CDR3 in DNA: TGTGCCAGCAGTGAAGTCCAGAGCAATCAGCCCCAGCATTTT. It codes for CASSEVQSNQPQHF.

This clonotype was picked up one time. The V and J genes are TRBV12-3 or TRBV12-4 and TRBJ1-2; 10 bases agree with TRBD1. V lost 4 bases, J lost 6 bases, and 5 bases stayed unmatched. The CDR3 contains 14 residues. CDR3 loop: CASSWTGGPNGYTF. The CDR3 nucleotides are TGTGCCAGCAGTTGGACAGGGGGTCCGAATGGCTACACCTTC.

CDR3 nucleotide sequence: TGTGCCACCAGCCCGCGGACTAGCGCAGAGACCCAGTACTTC. Residues: CATSPRTSAETQYF. This chain uses TRBV15 with TRBJ2-5, with 9 bases aligning to TRBD2. CDR3 length: 14 residues. V dropped 5 bases and J dropped 4; count of bases not matched to a gene: 5. The germline V gene encodes CDR1 LNHNV and CDR2 YYDKDF (reference sequence).

The chain combines TRBV3-1 with TRBJ2-3; 7 bases map to TRBD1. The CDR3 is 16 residues long. Germline V gene lookup returns CDR1 LGHDT and CDR2 YNNKEL (reference sequence). With 5 bases clipped from V and 5 bases from J, the junction kept 13 bases outside the gene matches. CDR3 amino acids: CASSRRQGGTLDTQYF. CDR3 coding DNA: TGTGCCAGCAGCAGAAGACAGGGTGGAACTTTAGATACGCAGTATTTT.

The CDR3 nucleotides are TGCGCCAGCAGCTCGACGACAGCGAACACTGAAGCTTTCTTT. It translates to CASSSTTANTEAFF. The chain has TRBV5-1 and TRBJ1-1, with TRBD1 as a possible D gene (5 bases). CDR1 and CDR2 (germline): SGHRS, YFSETQ. The V gene lost 3 bases and the J gene lost 1 base, with 10 bases spanning the gap. The CDR3 is 14 residues long.

The genes are TRBV29-1 and TRBJ1-2; D is uncertain. Trimming cost V 0 bases and J 7 bases, with 12 bases left between them. The CDR3 extends over 13 amino acids. Germline lookup yields CDR1 SQVTM and CDR2 ANQGSEA. This CDR3 is CSVEEPSRAGYTF. The CDR3 nucleotides read TGCAGCGTTGAAGAGCCCTCCCGAGCTGGCTACACCTTC.

The V and J genes are TRBV19 and TRBJ2-6, with a possible D match to TRBD1 (6 bases). This CDR3 is 21 amino acids long. Between the trimmed V and J ends, which lost 0 bases and 0 bases, there was a span of 21 bases. Germline lookup yields CDR1 LNHDA and CDR2 SQIVND (reference sequence). The CDR3 reads CASSIDGRQVTPYSGANVLTF. For the CDR3, the DNA is TGTGCCAGTAGTATAGACGGAAGACAGGTTACGCCATACTCTGGGGCCAACGTCCTGACTTTC.

This clonotype is a singleton in its sample. CDR3 nucleotide sequence: TGTGCCAGCAGCCAAGAAGGAGGACAGACCCATGAGCAGTTCTTC. This gives the protein CASSQEGGQTHEQFF. The chain couples TRBV3-1 to TRBJ2-1, with D tentatively TRBD1 (6 bases). The CDR3 loop spans 15 amino acids. V dropped 0 bases and J dropped 8 bases, with 14 bases sitting between them. CDR1 and CDR2 from the germline V gene are LGHDT and YNNKEL (reference sequence).

The chain carries TRBV14 and TRBJ1-5; D is undetermined. The CDR3 sequence is 14 residues long. Deletions cut 1 base from V and 11 bases from J, with 15 bases between. The germline gives CDR1 SGHDN, CDR2 FVKESK. CDR3 in amino acids: CASSQGGGPTAQHF. In nucleotides, the CDR3 is TGTGCCAGCAGCCAAGGGGGTGGCCCGACGGCCCAGCATTTT.

The count of this clonotype is one. V usage is TRBV5-4 and J usage is TRBJ2-2; TRBD2 agrees at 15 bases. Trimming at V came to 2 bases and at J to 5 bases, leaving 1 base not matched to a gene. This CDR3 has 16 residues. Germline V CDR1 and CDR2: SGHNT, YYREEE (reference sequence). The DNA for the CDR3 is TGTGCCAGCAGCTTCGGGACTAGCGGGGGGACCGGGGAGCTGTTTTTT. This codes for CASSFGTSGGTGELFF.

The chain recombines TRBV4-1 with TRBJ1-4, with D possibly TRBD1 on 5 matching bases. CDR1 is MGHRA, CDR2 YSYEKL, per germline. The CDR3 sequence is 12 residues long. V lost 4 bases, J lost 11 bases, and 11 bases lay in between. The CDR3 nucleotides are TGCGCCAGCAGCCCCTCGGGGGGGAAACTGTTTTTT. Its translation is CASSPSGGKLFF.

The chain is built from TRBV5-6 and TRBJ2-2; D ambiguous. V lost 1 base and J 5 bases, leaving 9 bases between the germline ends. Per the germline V gene, CDR1 is SGHDT and CDR2 is YYEEEE. This CDR3 is 14 amino acids long. The CDR3 here is CASSLIVGTGELFF. CDR3 DNA: TGTGCCAGCAGCTTGATCGTAGGGACCGGGGAGCTGTTTTTT.

This clonotype came up once. The chain is built from TRBV10-2 and TRBJ1-2, with D hard to call. V lost 0 bases to trimming and J lost 8 bases, with 10 bases between them. The CDR3 contains 13 residues. Germline-derived CDR1 and CDR2 are WSHSY and SAAADI. This CDR3 reads CASSESTREGYTF. Written as DNA, the CDR3 is TGCGCCAGCAGTGAGTCGACAAGGGAGGGCTACACCTTC.

This chain connects TRBV12-3 or TRBV12-4 to TRBJ2-7; TRBD2 is a possible D gene (7 bases). V was shortened by 6 bases and J by 3 bases, with 18 bases between the two germline ends. This CDR3 region has 15 residues. CDR3 protein: CASSLERGHLYEQYF. In DNA form, the CDR3 reads TGTGCCAGCAGCCTTGAGCGGGGACATCTCTACGAGCAGTACTTC.